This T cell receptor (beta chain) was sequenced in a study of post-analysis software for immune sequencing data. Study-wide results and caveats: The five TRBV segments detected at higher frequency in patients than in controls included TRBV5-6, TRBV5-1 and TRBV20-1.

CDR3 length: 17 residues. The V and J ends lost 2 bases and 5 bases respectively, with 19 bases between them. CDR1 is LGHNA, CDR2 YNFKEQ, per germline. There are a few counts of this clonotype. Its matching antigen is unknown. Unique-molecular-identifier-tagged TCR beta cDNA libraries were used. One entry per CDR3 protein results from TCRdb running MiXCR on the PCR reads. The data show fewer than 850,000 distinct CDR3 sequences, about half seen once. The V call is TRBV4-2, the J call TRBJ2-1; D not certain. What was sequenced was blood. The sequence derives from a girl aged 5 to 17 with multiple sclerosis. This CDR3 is CASSQTLGFGSNNEQFF. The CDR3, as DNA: TGTGCCAGCAGCCAAACCCTAGGGTTTGGCAGCAACAATGAGCAGTTCTTC.